This is a list of T cell receptor beta chains from one sample in a study of blood T cell repertoires in COVID-19. The table came from immunoSEQ multiplex PCR; TCRdb's copy has only in-frame clones and leaves some out. Counted here are roughly 110,000 clones, 85% occurring once; the ten biggest clones make up approximately 1.5%. Sample: peripheral blood. The source is a man aged 35 to 55 with acute or convalescent COVID-19. The conserved cysteine and the conserved F or W are not part of the CDR3 here.

V gene: TRBV6-5
CDR3 length: 12
CDR3 protein: ASRAGTTPQTQY

V gene: TRBV12-3/TRBV12-4
CDR3 length: 11
CDR3 protein: ASRPTGGEKLF

V gene: TRBV12-3/TRBV12-4
CDR3 length: 9
CDR3 protein: ASSFTGEQF

V gene: TRBV7-2
CDR3 length: 13
CDR3 protein: ASSAQEGVSYEQY

V gene: TRBV9
CDR3 length: 12
CDR3 protein: ASSNSGVPDTQY

V gene: TRBV7-3
CDR3 length: 11
CDR3 protein: ASSLSPNQPQH

V gene: TRBV7-2
CDR3 length: 14
CDR3 protein: ASSSIAGRSNQPQH

V gene: TRBV15
CDR3 length: 12
CDR3 protein: ATSRGIWNTEAF

V gene: TRBV6-5
CDR3 length: 11
CDR3 protein: ASFGQIRYGYT

V gene: TRBV29-1
CDR3 length: 11
CDR3 protein: SVGTSGRNEQY

V gene: TRBV7-8
CDR3 length: 12
CDR3 protein: ASSLGSNTGELF

V gene: TRBV19
CDR3 length: 12
CDR3 protein: ASSKQQGADTQY

V gene: TRBV4-3
CDR3 length: 18
CDR3 protein: ASSQRWRLLGGSSTGELF

V gene: TRBV5-5
CDR3 length: 13
CDR3 protein: ASSLVLVIDYGYT

V gene: TRBV7-9
CDR3 length: 13
CDR3 protein: ASSLEAGGAYEQY

V gene: TRBV6-4
CDR3 length: 11
CDR3 protein: ASSVYRDSPLH

V gene: TRBV7-3
CDR3 length: 11
CDR3 protein: ASSPNGESEQF